A single sample gave rise to the 21 T cell receptor beta chains below, sequenced in a study of a mutant IDH1 vaccine in newly diagnosed glioma. The data were produced by immunoSEQ multiplex PCR, yet TCRdb's version contains in-frame clones alone and is incomplete. The repertoire holds some 100,000 clones, with roughly four fifths as singletons. Time point denoted: baseline, week 1 (first vaccination visit). Treatment described: pre-vaccination baseline after standard-of-care therapy. The specimen comprised PBMCs, sampled from a glioma patient treated with radiotherapy, temozolomide or both. The receptors originated from a woman aged 45 to 65 with glioma.

This clone was observed a handful of times. V and J are TRBV2 and TRBJ2-1, with 12 bases that match TRBD2. In germline, CDR1 is SNHLY, CDR2 FYNNEI. V shed 5 bases, J shed 5 bases, and the junction held 4 bases outside the gene matches. The CDR3 extends over 15 amino acids. The CDR3 reads CASSLTSGSHNEQFF. As DNA, the CDR3 is TGTGCCAGCAGTCTGACTAGCGGGAGCCACAATGAGCAGTTCTTC.

V gene TRBV5-4 combines with J gene TRBJ2-7, with TRBD2 as a possible D gene (5 bases). There are 13 residues in the CDR3. The V gene lost 0 bases and the J gene lost 4 bases, with 8 bases spanning the gap. Germline CDR1 SGHNT, CDR2 YYREEE (reference sequence). Here the CDR3 reads CASSLVGKYEQYF. The CDR3 DNA reads as TGTGCCAGCAGCTTGGTCGGGAAGTACGAGCAGTACTTC.

The chain links TRBV5-1 to TRBJ2-7; 7 nucleotides match TRBD1. The J segment lost 1 base and the V segment lost 4 bases, leaving 5 bases of the junction unmatched. CDR1 SGHRS and CDR2 YFSETQ come from the germline V gene. This CDR3 is built from 14 residues. The chain's CDR3 is CASSLDRDSYEQYF. CDR3 bases: TGCGCCAGCAGCCTCGACAGGGATTCCTACGAGCAGTACTTC.

The chain has TRBV7-9 and TRBJ1-1, with 8 bases that match TRBD1. Germline V gives CDR1 SEHNR, CDR2 FQNEAQ (reference sequence). The CDR3 extends over 15 amino acids. The J segment lost 1 base and the V segment lost 5 bases, leaving 6 bases of the junction unmatched. CDR3 sequence reads: CASSQGAGRNTEAFF. In DNA, the CDR3 is TGTGCCAGCAGCCAGGGGGCGGGGCGGAACACTGAAGCTTTCTTT.

This clone appeared a few times. The V call is TRBV14, the J call TRBJ1-2; 10 bases fit TRBD1. The V and J ends lost 4 bases and 5 bases, in that order; junction bases with no gene match: 4. The germline V gene has CDR1 SGHDN and CDR2 FVKESK. CDR3 length equals 14 residues. The CDR3 bases are TGTGCCAGCAGCCCCCGGACAGGGGGGTATGGCTACACCTTC. The encoded protein is CASSPRTGGYGYTF.

The gene calls are TRBV6-1 and TRBJ1-5; 8 bases are shared with TRBD1. The germline CDR1 and CDR2 sequences are MNHNS and SASEGT. The CDR3 length is 13 residues. V trimming: 7 bases; J trimming: 9 bases; junction bases outside the gene matches: 8. The CDR3 reads CASTGGEGRPQHF. The CDR3 DNA reads as TGTGCCAGCACAGGGGGCGAGGGCCGGCCCCAGCATTTT.

CDR3 protein: CASSIDQGALGNTIYF. The CDR3 DNA reads as TGTGCCAGTAGTATTGATCAGGGGGCGCTTGGAAACACCATATATTTT. The rearrangement uses TRBV19 and TRBJ1-3; 8 bases line up with TRBD1. This CDR3 region has 16 residues. V lost 3 bases, J lost 3 bases, and 7 bases stayed unmatched. Germline values: CDR1 LNHDA, CDR2 SQIVND (reference sequence).

The chain employs TRBV14 and TRBJ1-4; D uncertain. V lost 0 bases and J 7 bases, leaving 15 bases between the germline ends. Germline-derived CDR1 and CDR2 are SGHDN and FVKESK. The CDR3 consists of 16 residues. The CDR3 loop is CASSQDIVVAGEKLFF. DNA of the CDR3: TGTGCCAGCAGCCAAGATATAGTGGTCGCTGGTGAAAAACTGTTTTTT.

To note about this clone: The junction departs from the called germline gene at one end, perhaps through a read error. The gene calls are TRBV7-7 and TRBJ2-5; either TRBD1 or TRBD2 may fit D (5 bases each). CDR1 and CDR2 from the germline V gene are SSHAT and FNYEAQ (reference sequence). The CDR3 runs 15 residues. The DNA for the CDR3 is TGTGCTAGCAGCGCCGCCGGGACGAAGGTAGAGACCCAGTACTTC. Translating gives CASSAAGTKVETQYF.

This clone was seen only a few times. This chain joins TRBV19 and TRBJ1-1; D not resolved. The length of the CDR3 is 12 residues. Germline lookup yields CDR1 LNHDA and CDR2 SQIVND (reference sequence). Trimming cost V 7 bases and J 1 base, with 7 bases left between them. CDR3: CASTVGNTEAFF. The CDR3 nucleotides are TGTGCCAGTACCGTGGGGAACACTGAAGCTTTCTTT.

This CDR3 reads CAWSAVGLHF. The CDR3 nucleotides read TGTGCCTGGAGTGCAGTGGGACTCCACTTT. The rearrangement joins TRBV30 to TRBJ1-6; D is uncertain. Deletions cut 1 base from V and 16 bases from J, with 8 bases between. CDR1 is GTSNPN, CDR2 SVGIG, per germline (reference sequence). The CDR3 totals 10 residues.

V and J are TRBV5-1 and TRBJ1-4; no definite D call. The germline CDR1 and CDR2 sequences are SGHRS and YFSETQ. V dropped 4 bases and J dropped 8 bases, with 15 bases sitting between them. The CDR3 is 14 residues long. The CDR3: CASSRRHPGEKLFF. DNA for the CDR3: TGCGCCAGCAGCCGAAGACACCCTGGGGAAAAACTGTTTTTT.

This clone was seen a few times. This sequence joins TRBV9 and TRBJ1-1; D not certain. CDR3 size: 14 residues. V dropped 4 bases and J dropped 2 bases, with 12 bases sitting between them. Germline CDR1 and CDR2: SGDLS and YYNGEE. The CDR3 loop is CASSRGESNTEAFF. Here the CDR3 DNA reads TGTGCCAGCAGCAGAGGAGAAAGTAACACTGAAGCTTTCTTT.

The rearrangement uses TRBV30 and TRBJ1-1; D not resolved. The CDR3 spans 16 residues. Germline CDR1 is GTSNPN and CDR2 is SVGIG (reference sequence). V was shortened by 3 bases and J by 7 bases, with 24 bases between the two germline ends. The CDR3 region has the DNA TGTGCCTGGAGCGATTACCCCTCTAGATCAAAGGGTGAAGCTTTCTTT. It encodes CAWSDYPSRSKGEAFF.

This clone was observed a few times. This chain joins TRBV4-1 and TRBJ2-5, with a tentative D call TRBD2 (5 bases). CDR3 length: 11 residues. Germline V lookup: CDR1 MGHRA, CDR2 YSYEKL. Trimming cost V 4 bases and J 5 bases, with 5 bases left between them. CDR3 loop: CASSREETQYF. The CDR3 region has the DNA TGCGCCAGCAGCCGGGAGGAGACCCAGTACTTC.

Here the CDR3 DNA reads TGTGCCAGCAGCTTGGGCAGCCTCTCCTACGAGCAGTACTTC. Translating gives CASSLGSLSYEQYF. The genes are TRBV5-6 and TRBJ2-7; D is undetermined. The CDR3 is 14 amino acids. V was shortened by 0 bases and J by 0 bases, with 7 bases between the two germline ends. CDR1 SGHDT and CDR2 YYEEEE come from the germline V gene.

This sequence joins TRBV30 and TRBJ1-6; TRBD1 is a possible D gene (6 bases). Trimming cost V 0 bases and J 8 bases, with 11 bases left between them. Germline V gene sequence: CDR1 GTSNPN, CDR2 SVGIG (reference sequence). The CDR3 is 14 amino acids. CDR3 nucleotides: TGTGCCTGGAGTGTACGGGGGGGCGATTCACCCCTCCACTTT. Translating it yields CAWSVRGGDSPLHF.

This clone has more than one count but fewer than ten. CDR3 amino acids: CASTRDRDYGYTF. Here the CDR3 DNA reads TGTGCCAGCACCCGGGACAGAGACTATGGCTACACCTTC. The V call is TRBV2, the J call TRBJ1-2; 7 nucleotides match TRBD1. The CDR3 length is 13 residues. J gave up 3 bases and V 7 bases, and 5 bases lay outside the gene matches. Germline V lookup: CDR1 SNHLY, CDR2 FYNNEI.

As for this clone: The junction differs from germline at one of its ends, possibly a read error. The chain joins TRBV5-1 to TRBJ2-3; D may correspond to TRBD1 or TRBD2 (5 bases each). The CDR3 totals 13 residues. Germline V gives CDR1 SGHRS, CDR2 YFSETQ. The CDR3 DNA reads as TGCGCCAGCAGCCGAGGGGCCACAAATACGCAGTATTTT. Protein: CASSRGATNTQYF.

The CDR3 region is CAPSSKLTEAFF. The CDR3 region has the DNA TGTGCCCCCTCCTCAAAATTGACTGAAGCTTTCTTT. This sequence joins TRBV10-3 and TRBJ1-1; D gene ambiguous. This CDR3 spans 12 amino acids. Trimming shortened V by 11 bases and J by 5 bases, and 15 bases separated the two germline ends. The germline CDR1 and CDR2 sequences are ENHRY and SYGVKD.

This clone was observed a single time. The chain recombines TRBV5-6 with TRBJ1-2; a weak D match, TRBD1 (5 bases). Deletions cut 0 bases from V and 4 bases from J, with 10 bases between. This CDR3 is built from 14 residues. The germline V gene encodes CDR1 SGHDT and CDR2 YYEEEE. This CDR3 is CASSLGQSLYGYTF. The CDR3 DNA is TGTGCCAGCAGCTTGGGACAGTCTCTCTATGGCTACACCTTC.